Each of the 16 T cell receptor beta chains below was sequenced from the same sample in a study of blood T cell repertoires in COVID-19. Measured with immunoSEQ multiplex PCR; TCRdb has only the in-frame clones, and not every one. The repertoire holds under 35,000 clones, with 88% as singletons. The source material was peripheral blood. The origin of the receptors is a woman aged 50 to 60 with active COVID-19.

V gene TRBV10-2 combines with J gene TRBJ2-3; TRBD1 is a possible D gene (5 bases). Germline V gives CDR1 WSHSY, CDR2 SAAADI. The CDR3 has 14 residues. V was trimmed by 3 bases and J by 10 bases, leaving 17 bases between them. The CDR3 is CASSEFRGREAQYF. CDR3 coding DNA: TGCGCCAGCAGTGAATTTAGGGGCAGGGAAGCGCAGTATTTT.

This clone has just one count. V gene TRBV27 combines with J gene TRBJ1-6; TRBD1 agrees at 7 bases. Germline assignment: CDR1 MNHEY and CDR2 SMNVEV (reference sequence). After removal of 6 bases from V and 9 bases from J, the junction contained 11 bases not matched to a gene. The CDR3 contains 15 residues. The CDR3 coding sequence is TGTGCCAGCAGGGAGACAGGGAGGAACAGTTCACCCCTCCACTTT. It yields the protein CASRETGRNSSPLHF.

This clone was observed once. The chain links TRBV28 to TRBJ2-3, with 8 bases aligning to TRBD2. The germline V gene has CDR1 MDHEN and CDR2 SYDVKM. Trimming at V came to 3 bases and at J to 0 bases, leaving 5 bases not matched to a gene. This CDR3 region has 16 residues. CDR3 in amino acids: CASSFVSGASTDTQYF. The CDR3 region has the DNA TGTGCCAGCAGTTTTGTTAGCGGGGCTAGCACAGATACGCAGTATTTT.

The chain links TRBV18 to TRBJ2-1, with 14 bases aligning to TRBD2. Germline-derived CDR1 and CDR2 are KGHSH and LQKENI. This CDR3 is built from 17 residues. Germline trimming cut 3 bases from V and 3 bases from J; bases unmatched to any gene: 4. This CDR3 is CASSPRLAGGYYNEQFF. CDR3 in DNA: TGTGCCAGCTCACCCCGACTAGCGGGAGGGTACTACAATGAGCAGTTCTTC.

This sequence joins TRBV6-6 and TRBJ2-5, with TRBD2 as a possible D gene (5 bases). This CDR3 has 16 residues. The germline V gene has CDR1 MNHNY and CDR2 SVGAGI (reference sequence). V lost 6 bases, J lost 2 bases, and 19 bases lay in between. The chain's CDR3 is CASSPSRTYSQETQYF. The CDR3 nucleotides are TGTGCCAGCAGCCCCTCGCGGACTTACTCGCAAGAGACCCAGTACTTC.

The chain combines TRBV10-3 with TRBJ2-5, with D unclear. The length of the CDR3 is 17 residues. V shed 2 bases and J shed 1 base, with 17 bases lying between them. Looked up from germline, CDR1 is ENHRY and CDR2 is SYGVKD. The CDR3 bases are TGTGCCATCAGTGAGGGTCAAGGCCGATCAGGCCAAGAGACCCAGTACTTC. Translating gives CAISEGQGRSGQETQYF.

The chain is built from TRBV19 and TRBJ1-1, with D hard to call. The CDR3 totals 13 residues. The V and J ends lost 8 bases and 3 bases respectively, with 13 bases between them. Germline V CDR1 and CDR2: LNHDA, SQIVND (reference sequence). CDR3 loop: CASGISRDTEAFF. In nucleotides, the CDR3 is TGTGCCAGTGGCATTTCGCGGGACACTGAAGCTTTCTTT. Filled out from reference TRBV19 and TRBJ1-1, the complete variable domain reads DGGITQSPKYLFRKEGQNVTLSCEQNLNHDAMYWYRQDPGQGLRLIYYSQIVNDFQKGDIAEGYSVSREKKESFPLTVTSAQKNPTAFYLCASGISRDTEAFFGQGTRLTVV.

The genes are TRBV12-3 or TRBV12-4 and TRBJ2-1, with unresolved D. Trimming removed 1 base from V and 7 bases from J, with 8 bases in between. The CDR3 consists of 13 residues. The CDR3 loop reads CASSLGPLNEQFF. CDR3 DNA: TGTGCCAGCAGTTTAGGTCCGCTAAATGAGCAGTTCTTC.

V and J are TRBV27 and TRBJ2-2, with 11 nucleotides matching TRBD2. V shed 2 bases, J shed 4 bases, and the junction held 9 bases outside the gene matches. Germline CDR1 MNHEY, CDR2 SMNVEV (reference sequence). CDR3 size: 18 residues. DNA for the CDR3: TGTGCCAGCAGTTTAAGGCTAGCGGGAGGTCGAGGCACCGGGGAGCTGTTTTTT. Residues: CASSLRLAGGRGTGELFF.

This chain joins TRBV10-3 and TRBJ2-7; D gene unclear. Trimming cost V 6 bases and J 4 bases, with 7 bases left between them. CDR3 length: 11 residues. Per the germline V gene, CDR1 is ENHRY and CDR2 is SYGVKD. The CDR3 protein is CAIRETYEQYF. The CDR3 nucleotides are TGTGCCATCAGAGAAACTTACGAGCAGTACTTC.

This chain connects TRBV5-1 to TRBJ1-1, with D possibly matching TRBD1 (5 bases). This CDR3 comprises 15 residues. Germline-derived CDR1 and CDR2 are SGHRS and YFSETQ. The V and J ends lost 0 bases and 7 bases respectively, with 16 bases between them. DNA of the CDR3: TGCGCCAGCAGCTTGGGTGCAGGGAATAAAATTGAAGCTTTCTTT. This gives the protein CASSLGAGNKIEAFF.

This chain joins TRBV4-1 and TRBJ2-3; 10 bases fit TRBD1. V was clipped by 1 base and J by 2 bases; unmatched bases: 3. This CDR3 has 16 residues. CDR1 and CDR2 (germline): MGHRA, YSYEKL. In DNA, the CDR3 is TGCGCCAGCAGCCAAGGACAGGGGGCGGCCACAGATACGCAGTATTTT. Protein product: CASSQGQGAATDTQYF.

As regards this clone: Other DNA sequences in this specimen translate into the identical CDR3. The V gene is TRBV7-2, the J gene TRBJ1-2, with TRBD1 identical over 9 bases. The length of the CDR3 is 15 residues. V was pared by 1 base and J by 11 bases, with 11 bases of the junction left unmatched. Looked up from germline, CDR1 is SGHTA and CDR2 is FQGNSA. CDR3 sequence (DNA): TGTGCCAGCAGCTTAGGACAGGGGGTGGAGAGTGGTTACACCTTC. Translation: CASSLGQGVESGYTF. The full variable domain, with the rest looked up from reference TRBV7-2 and TRBJ1-2, is GAGVSQSPSNKVTEKGKDVELRCDPISGHTALYWYRQSLGQGLEFLIYFQGNSAPDKSGLPSDRFSAERTGGSVSTLTIQRTQQEDSAVYLCASSLGQGVESGYTFGSGTRLTVV.

This clone was observed a single time. The chain links TRBV6-1 to TRBJ2-2, with 10 nucleotides matching TRBD1. The CDR3 has 16 amino acids. The germline gives CDR1 MNHNS, CDR2 SASEGT. V trimming: 0 bases; J trimming: 7 bases; junction bases outside the gene matches: 5. The DNA for the CDR3 is TGTGCCAGCAGTGAAGCCACGACAGGGGGCATCGGGGAGCTGTTTTTT. Amino acid sequence: CASSEATTGGIGELFF.

CDR3 sequence reads: CASSQTGRTEAFF. The CDR3 DNA reads TGTGCCAGCAGTCAGACAGGGCGCACTGAAGCTTTCTTT. The chain has TRBV3-1 (or the pseudogene TRBV3-2) and TRBJ1-1, with TRBD1 matching over 7 bases. CDR3 size: 13 residues. Germline assignment: CDR1 LGHDT and CDR2 YNNKEL (reference sequence). J lost 4 bases, V lost 6 bases, and 5 bases had no gene match.

The rearrangement links TRBV5-1 to TRBJ2-7; 7 bases are shared with TRBD1. Germline values: CDR1 SGHRS, CDR2 YFSETQ. J gave up 5 bases and V 0 bases, and 14 bases lay outside the gene matches. The CDR3 is 17 amino acids. DNA of the CDR3: TGCGCCAGCAGCTTGGGGGCCTCTGCAGGGGGTTCCCACGAGCAGTACTTC. It yields the protein CASSLGASAGGSHEQYF.